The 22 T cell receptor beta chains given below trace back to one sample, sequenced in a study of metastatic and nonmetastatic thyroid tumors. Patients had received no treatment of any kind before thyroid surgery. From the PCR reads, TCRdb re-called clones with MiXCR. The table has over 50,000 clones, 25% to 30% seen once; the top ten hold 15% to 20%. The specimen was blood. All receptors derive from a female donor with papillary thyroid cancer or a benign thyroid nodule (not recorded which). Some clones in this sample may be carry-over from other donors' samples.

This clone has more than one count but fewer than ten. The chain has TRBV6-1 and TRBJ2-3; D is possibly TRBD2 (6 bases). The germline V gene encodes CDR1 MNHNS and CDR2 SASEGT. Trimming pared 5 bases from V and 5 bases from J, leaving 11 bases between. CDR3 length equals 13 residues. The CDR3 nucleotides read TGTGCCAGCAGTCCCATTAGCGGAGATACGCAGTATTTT. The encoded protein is CASSPISGDTQYF.

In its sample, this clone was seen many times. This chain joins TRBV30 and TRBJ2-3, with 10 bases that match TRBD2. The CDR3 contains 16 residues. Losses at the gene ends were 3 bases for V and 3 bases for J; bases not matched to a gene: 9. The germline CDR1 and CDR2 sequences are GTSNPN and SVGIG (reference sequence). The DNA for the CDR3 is TGTGCCTGGAGATTACTAGCGGGGTCTAATACAGATACGCAGTATTTT. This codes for CAWRLLAGSNTDTQYF.

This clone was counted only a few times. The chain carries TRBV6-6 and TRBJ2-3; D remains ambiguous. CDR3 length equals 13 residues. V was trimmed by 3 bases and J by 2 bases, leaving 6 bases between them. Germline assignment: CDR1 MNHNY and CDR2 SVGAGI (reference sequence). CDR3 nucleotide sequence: TGTGCCAGCAGTTATATACTCACAGATACGCAGTATTTT. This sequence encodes CASSYILTDTQYF.

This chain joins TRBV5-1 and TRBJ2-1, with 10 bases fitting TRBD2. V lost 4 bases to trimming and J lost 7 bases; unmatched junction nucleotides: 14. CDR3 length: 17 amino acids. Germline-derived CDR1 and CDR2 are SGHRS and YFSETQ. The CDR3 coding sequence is TGCGCCAGCAGCATCTCGACTAGCGGGTTCCCTTTTAATGAGCAGTTCTTC. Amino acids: CASSISTSGFPFNEQFF.

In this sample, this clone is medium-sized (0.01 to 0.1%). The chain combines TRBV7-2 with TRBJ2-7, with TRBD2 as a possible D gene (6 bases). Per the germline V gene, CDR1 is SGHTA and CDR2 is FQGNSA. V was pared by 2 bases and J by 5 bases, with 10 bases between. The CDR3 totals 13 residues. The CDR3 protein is CASSLTGTDEQYF. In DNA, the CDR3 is TGTGCCAGCAGCTTAACGGGGACTGACGAGCAGTACTTC.

CDR3: CASSSWVDPTYEQYF. CDR3 nucleotide sequence: TGTGCCAGCAGTTCGTGGGTAGATCCCACCTACGAGCAGTACTTC. The V and J genes are TRBV6-5 and TRBJ2-7, with D hard to call. The germline gives CDR1 MNHEY, CDR2 SVGAGI. The CDR3 totals 15 residues. V lost 4 bases and J lost 2, with 15 bases in between.

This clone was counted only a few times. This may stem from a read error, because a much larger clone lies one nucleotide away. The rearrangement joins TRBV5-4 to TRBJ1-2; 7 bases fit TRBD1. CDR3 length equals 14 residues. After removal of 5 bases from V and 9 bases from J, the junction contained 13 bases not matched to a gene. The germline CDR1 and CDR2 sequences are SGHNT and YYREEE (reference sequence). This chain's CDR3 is CASRPGRGTRRYTF. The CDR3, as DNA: TGTGCCAGCAGACCGGGCAGGGGGACGAGACGCTACACCTTC.

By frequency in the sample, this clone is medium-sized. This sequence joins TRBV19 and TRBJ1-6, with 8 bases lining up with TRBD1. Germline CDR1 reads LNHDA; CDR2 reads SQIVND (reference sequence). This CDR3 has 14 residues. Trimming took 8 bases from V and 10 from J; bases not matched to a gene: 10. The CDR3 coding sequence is TGTGCCAGTGGCTCCGGGACAGGAGGATCACCCCTCCACTTT. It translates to CASGSGTGGSPLHF.

CDR3 in DNA: TGCAGTGCTGAAATGCGGACAGGCGAGCAGTACTTC. Translated: CSAEMRTGEQYF. V usage is TRBV20-1 and J usage is TRBJ2-7; TRBD1 aligns across 7 bases. V was clipped by 5 bases and J by 6 bases; unmatched bases: 7. This CDR3 is 12 amino acids long. Per germline, CDR1 DFQATT and CDR2 SNEGSKA (reference sequence).

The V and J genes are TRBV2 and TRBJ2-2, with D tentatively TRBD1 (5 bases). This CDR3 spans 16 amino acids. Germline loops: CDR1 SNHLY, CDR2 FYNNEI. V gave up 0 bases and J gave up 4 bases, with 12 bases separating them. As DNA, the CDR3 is TGTGCCAGCAGTGAAGCCCGTACAGGAAGCACCGGGGAGCTGTTTTTT. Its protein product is CASSEARTGSTGELFF.

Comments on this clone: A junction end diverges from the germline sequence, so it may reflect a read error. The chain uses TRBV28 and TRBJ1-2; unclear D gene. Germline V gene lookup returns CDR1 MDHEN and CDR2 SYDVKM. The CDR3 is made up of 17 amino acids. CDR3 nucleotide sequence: TGTGCCAGCAGTTCACGTCCTTTGTCCGTACCACTCTATGGCCACACCTTC. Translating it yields CASSSRPLSVPLYGHTF.

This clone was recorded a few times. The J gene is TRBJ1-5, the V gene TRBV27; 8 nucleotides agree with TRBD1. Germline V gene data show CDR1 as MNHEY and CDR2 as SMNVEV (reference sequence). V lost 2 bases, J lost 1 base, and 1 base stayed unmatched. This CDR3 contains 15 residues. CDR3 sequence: CASSLAGGSNQPQHF. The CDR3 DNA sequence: TGTGCCAGCAGTTTAGCAGGGGGCAGCAATCAGCCCCAGCATTTT.

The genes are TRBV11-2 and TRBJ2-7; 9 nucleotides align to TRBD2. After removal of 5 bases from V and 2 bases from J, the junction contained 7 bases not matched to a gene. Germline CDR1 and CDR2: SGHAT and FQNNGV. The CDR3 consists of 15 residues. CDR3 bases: TGTGCCAGCAGCCCCAGCGGGGGGAGCCCCTACGAGCAGTACTTC. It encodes CASSPSGGSPYEQYF.

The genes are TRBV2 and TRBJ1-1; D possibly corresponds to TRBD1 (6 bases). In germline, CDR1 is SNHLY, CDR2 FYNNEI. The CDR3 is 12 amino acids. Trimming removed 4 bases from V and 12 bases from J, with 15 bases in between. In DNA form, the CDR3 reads TGTGCCAGCAGTGGACGACAGGCGAGTTCTTTCTTT. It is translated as CASSGRQASSFF.

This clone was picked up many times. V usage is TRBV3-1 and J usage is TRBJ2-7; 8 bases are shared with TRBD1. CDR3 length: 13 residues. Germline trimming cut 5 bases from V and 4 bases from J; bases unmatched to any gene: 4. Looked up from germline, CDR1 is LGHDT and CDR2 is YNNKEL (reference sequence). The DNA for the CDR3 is TGTGCCAGCAGCTCTCGACAGGGGTACGAGCAGTACTTC. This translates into CASSSRQGYEQYF.

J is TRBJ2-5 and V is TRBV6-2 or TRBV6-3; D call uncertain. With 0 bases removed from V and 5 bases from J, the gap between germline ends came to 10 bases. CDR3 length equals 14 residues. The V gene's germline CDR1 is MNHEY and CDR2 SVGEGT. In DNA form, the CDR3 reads TGTGCCAGCAGTTACTCGTACCCGATGGAGACCCAGTACTTC. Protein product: CASSYSYPMETQYF.

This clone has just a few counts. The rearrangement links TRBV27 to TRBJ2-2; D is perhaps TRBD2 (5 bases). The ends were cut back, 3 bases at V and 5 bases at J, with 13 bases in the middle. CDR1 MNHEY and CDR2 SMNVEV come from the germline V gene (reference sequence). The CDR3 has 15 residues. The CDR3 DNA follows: TGTGCCAGCAGTTTTAAGGGAGTAGGGACCGGGGAGCTGTTTTTT. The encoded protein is CASSFKGVGTGELFF.

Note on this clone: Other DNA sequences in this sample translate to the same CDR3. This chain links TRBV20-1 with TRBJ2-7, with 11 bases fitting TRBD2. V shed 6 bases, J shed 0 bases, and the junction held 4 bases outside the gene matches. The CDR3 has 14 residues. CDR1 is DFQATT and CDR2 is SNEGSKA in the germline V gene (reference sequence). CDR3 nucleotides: TGCAGTGCCATTACTAGCGGGAGCTCCTACGAGCAGTACTTC. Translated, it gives CSAITSGSSYEQYF.

This CDR3 reads CASSYSLGIAGGTDTQYF. CDR3 nucleotide sequence: TGTGCCAGCAGTTACTCTTTGGGGATAGCGGGTGGCACAGATACGCAGTATTTT. The genes are TRBV6-2 or TRBV6-3 and TRBJ2-3; 7 bases are a match to TRBD2. The J segment lost 1 base and the V segment lost 0 bases, leaving 10 bases of the junction unmatched. Germline-derived CDR1 and CDR2 are MNHEY and SVGEGT. The CDR3 consists of 18 residues.

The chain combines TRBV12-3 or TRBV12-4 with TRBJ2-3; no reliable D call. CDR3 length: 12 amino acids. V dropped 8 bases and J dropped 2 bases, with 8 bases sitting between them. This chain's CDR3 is CASGGNTDTQYF. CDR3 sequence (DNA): TGTGCCAGCGGCGGTAACACAGATACGCAGTATTTT.

Here the CDR3 reads CASSSTSGSSLYEQYF. The CDR3 DNA reads TGCGCCAGCAGCTCTACTAGCGGGAGCTCTTTGTACGAGCAGTACTTC. This chain uses TRBV5-1 with TRBJ2-7; 11 positions agree with TRBD2. The CDR3 is 16 amino acids. CDR1 is SGHRS and CDR2 is YFSETQ in the germline V gene. Unmatched junction bases numbered 9, after V lost 3 bases and J lost 4 bases.

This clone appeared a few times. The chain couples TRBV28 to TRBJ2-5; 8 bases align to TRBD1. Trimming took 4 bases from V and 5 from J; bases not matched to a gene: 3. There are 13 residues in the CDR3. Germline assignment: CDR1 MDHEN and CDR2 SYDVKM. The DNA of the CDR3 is TGTGCCAGCAGTTGGACAGGGCGGGAGACCCAGTACTTC. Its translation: CASSWTGRETQYF. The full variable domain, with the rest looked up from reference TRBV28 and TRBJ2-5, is DVKVTQSSRYLVKRTGEKVFLECVQDMDHENMFWYRQDPGLGLRLIYFSYDVKMKEKGDIPEGYSVSREKKERFSLILESASTNQTSMYLCASSWTGRETQYFGPGTRLLVL.